What follows are 10 T cell receptor beta chains derived from one specimen sequenced in a study of blood T cells in healthy people across ages. A second about 7 to 12 cycle PCR used barcoded and J-beta primers. TCRdb reprocessed the 5' RACE reads with MiXCR, giving one entry per CDR3 protein. The sample has roughly 1,500,000 distinct CDR3 sequences, 42% seen once. Sequenced: blood. All receptors derive from a woman aged 18-29 years in good health.

The chain carries TRBV28 and TRBJ2-7; tentatively, D is TRBD1 or TRBD2 (6 bases each). Germline V lookup: CDR1 MDHEN, CDR2 SYDVKM. CDR3 length: 16 amino acids. Trimming left V 7 bases short and J 6 bases short, with 25 bases between. In DNA, the CDR3 is TGTGCCAGCACCTCAGGTGGGGGCAGGAGGGTAGGCGAGCAGTACTTC. Protein product: CASTSGGGRRVGEQYF.

In this sample, this clonotype turned up a few times. The V and J genes are TRBV9 and TRBJ2-3; D is uncertain. V was shortened by 0 bases and J by 0 bases, with 8 bases between the two germline ends. In germline, CDR1 is SGDLS, CDR2 YYNGEE. The CDR3 sequence is 15 residues long. The CDR3 is CASSVGQLSTDTQYF. The DNA of the CDR3 is TGTGCCAGCAGCGTAGGTCAGCTTAGCACAGATACGCAGTATTTT.

This sequence joins TRBV7-2 and TRBJ1-3, with TRBD1 matching 8 bases. Trimming at V came to 5 bases and at J to 4 bases, leaving 7 bases not matched to a gene. This CDR3 region has 15 residues. The germline V gene has CDR1 SGHTA and CDR2 FQGNSA. CDR3 in DNA: TGTGCCAGCAGCGTCGGACAGGGAACCGGAAACACCATATATTTT. It yields the protein CASSVGQGTGNTIYF.

This clonotype appeared many times. The rearrangement joins TRBV10-3 to TRBJ1-5; no firm D call. V lost 0 bases and J lost 3, with 9 bases in between. The V gene's germline CDR1 is ENHRY and CDR2 SYGVKD. The CDR3 loop spans 15 amino acids. CDR3 in DNA: TGTGCCATCAGTGAGTCGACTGGCCCCAATCAGCCCCAGCATTTT. It translates to CAISESTGPNQPQHF.

This clonotype turned up a few times. CDR3 region: CASSQEEFGSSHEQYF. The CDR3 region has the DNA TGCGCCAGCAGCCAAGAGGAATTCGGGTCTAGCCACGAGCAGTACTTC. The chain combines TRBV4-1 with TRBJ2-7; maybe TRBD2 (5 bases). Deletions cut 0 bases from V and 5 bases from J, with 17 bases between. This CDR3 spans 16 amino acids. Germline CDR1 is MGHRA and CDR2 is YSYEKL.

The chain uses TRBV6-1 and TRBJ2-1; the match to TRBD2 covers 9 bases. Near its end, the DNA agrees better with TRBJ2-7, so the J call may be wrong. Germline assignment: CDR1 MNHNS and CDR2 SASEGT. CDR3 length: 16 amino acids. CDR3 coding DNA: TGTGCCAGCAGTGAAGCCAACTCTAGCGGGAAAAATGAGCAGTACTTC. It translates to CASSEANSSGKNEQYF.

This clonotype was picked up a small number of times. J is TRBJ1-3 and V is TRBV6-2 or TRBV6-3, with 7 bases identical to TRBD1. The CDR3 has 15 residues. Germline lookup yields CDR1 MNHEY and CDR2 SVGEGT. J was trimmed by 2 bases and V by 5 bases; bases with no gene match: 6. The CDR3 DNA reads as TGTGCCAGCAGTAAGGGGACAGTCCCTGGAAACACCATATATTTT. Amino acids: CASSKGTVPGNTIYF.

This clonotype was seen more than once but under ten times. The rearrangement links TRBV6-6 to TRBJ2-6; no firm D call. V was cut by 5 bases and J by 2 bases, with 10 bases left in between. This CDR3 comprises 15 residues. In germline, CDR1 is MNHNY, CDR2 SVGAGI (reference sequence). CDR3 sequence: CASSDKRPGANVLTF. In DNA form, the CDR3 reads TGTGCCAGCAGTGACAAGAGGCCTGGGGCCAACGTCCTGACTTTC.

The chain has TRBV2 and TRBJ1-1; 10 positions agree with TRBD1. CDR1 is SNHLY and CDR2 is FYNNEI in the germline V gene. The ends lost 7 bases at V and 4 bases at J; junction bases unmatched: 9. There are 15 residues in the CDR3. The chain's CDR3 is CASTPLGTGATEAFF. The CDR3 DNA reads TGTGCCAGCACCCCCCTTGGGACAGGGGCCACTGAAGCTTTCTTT.

The J gene is TRBJ1-5, the V gene TRBV24-1; TRBD1 matches 9 bases. The CDR3 consists of 15 residues. J was trimmed by 5 bases and V by 5 bases; bases with no gene match: 6. Germline V gene lookup returns CDR1 KGHDR and CDR2 SFDVKD. CDR3 in DNA: TGTGCCACCAGTGGCGGACAGGGGTGGTATCAGCCCCAGCATTTT. Protein: CATSGGQGWYQPQHF.